This entry lists 32 T cell receptor beta chains sequenced from one sample in a study of blood T cells in healthy people across ages. A second about 6 to 12 cycle PCR used barcoded and J-beta primers. Via MiXCR, TCRdb re-called the 5' RACE reads, giving one row per CDR3 protein. The sample holds about 1 million distinct CDR3 sequences, more than 35% seen once. Sequences were obtained from blood. The receptors stem from a woman in her sixties or seventies in good health.

The chain is built from TRBV6-5 and TRBJ2-3, with 8 bases lining up with TRBD2. CDR1 is MNHEY and CDR2 is SVGAGI in the germline V gene. The CDR3 is 16 residues long. The V gene end was trimmed by 4 bases and the J gene end by 3 bases; junction bases not matched to a gene: 9. The CDR3 nucleotides are TGTGCCAGCAGTTCCCCCCGGGGGGGTTATACAGATACGCAGTATTTT. This translates into CASSSPRGGYTDTQYF.

As DNA, the CDR3 is TGCGCCAGCAGCTTGGGTGCTAGCGGGAGTTATCCTTACGAGCAGTACTTC. This codes for CASSLGASGSYPYEQYF. The chain combines TRBV5-1 with TRBJ2-7; 10 bases agree with TRBD2. This CDR3 has 17 residues. Germline V lookup: CDR1 SGHRS, CDR2 YFSETQ. Germline trimming cut 0 bases from V and 4 bases from J; bases unmatched to any gene: 10. Full variable domain (missing parts from reference TRBV5-1 and TRBJ2-7): KAGVTQTPRYLIKTRGQQVTLSCSPISGHRSVSWYQQTPGQGLQFLFEYFSETQRNKGNFPGRFSGRQFSNSRSEMNVSTLELGDSALYLCASSLGASGSYPYEQYFGPGTRLTVT.

Only a few counts were recorded for this clonotype. The rearrangement uses TRBV27 and TRBJ1-2; D gene ambiguous. The CDR3 is 14 residues long. V lost 2 bases, J lost 2 bases, and 9 bases lay in between. Germline V gives CDR1 MNHEY, CDR2 SMNVEV (reference sequence). This chain's CDR3 is CASSLRGYNYGYTF. The CDR3 DNA reads TGTGCCAGCAGTTTACGGGGATACAACTATGGCTACACCTTC.

V usage is TRBV5-1 and J usage is TRBJ2-4; D gene unclear. Deletions cut 6 bases from V and 8 bases from J, with 15 bases between. The CDR3 totals 13 residues. Germline CDR1 reads SGHRS; CDR2 reads YFSETQ. The CDR3 protein is CASTVTIGDIQYF. In DNA form, the CDR3 reads TGCGCCAGCACCGTGACAATCGGAGACATTCAGTACTTC.

The chain links TRBV27 to TRBJ2-4, with 9 bases identical to TRBD1. V shed 5 bases, J shed 1 base, and the junction held 6 bases outside the gene matches. CDR1 MNHEY and CDR2 SMNVEV come from the germline V gene (reference sequence). This CDR3 contains 16 residues. The CDR3, as DNA: TGTGCCAGCAGTCCAGACAGGGGGACGGCCAAAAACATTCAGTACTTC. This codes for CASSPDRGTAKNIQYF.

The rearrangement joins TRBV7-2 to TRBJ2-1; D unresolved. The V gene lost 4 bases and the J gene lost 12 bases, with 13 bases spanning the gap. CDR1 is SGHTA, CDR2 FQGNSA, per germline. The CDR3 has 12 residues. The CDR3 region has the DNA TGTGCCAGCAGCTCCGGACCCTTCGGGCAGTTCTTC. The encoded protein is CASSSGPFGQFF. Full variable domain (remainder filled in from reference TRBV7-2 and TRBJ2-1): GAGVSQSPSNKVTEKGKDVELRCDPISGHTALYWYRQSLGQGLEFLIYFQGNSAPDKSGLPSDRFSAERTGGSVSTLTIQRTQQEDSAVYLCASSSGPFGQFFGPGTRLTVL.

This clonotype was recorded a few times. This rearrangement joins TRBV6-6 to TRBJ2-1; 8 nucleotides match TRBD2. With 8 bases clipped from V and 3 bases from J, the junction kept 9 bases outside the gene matches. The CDR3 has 15 amino acids. Germline V gene data show CDR1 as MNHNY and CDR2 as SVGAGI (reference sequence). The CDR3 DNA sequence: TGTGCCAGCTCTTCCCCCCGGGGGGGCTACAATGAGCAGTTCTTC. Residues: CASSSPRGGYNEQFF.

This clonotype was detected only a few times. This sequence joins TRBV12-3 or TRBV12-4 and TRBJ2-7, with TRBD2 identical over 7 bases. This CDR3 contains 15 residues. The trim removed 8 bases at V and 2 bases at J, leaving 12 bases unmatched. This CDR3 reads CASSPGLAAAYEQYF. CDR3 nucleotide sequence: TGTGCCAGCTCTCCGGGGCTAGCGGCCGCCTACGAGCAGTACTTC.

The CDR3 loop is CASSRTESSSYEQYF. In DNA form, the CDR3 reads TGTGCCAGCTCACGGACCGAATCAAGCTCCTACGAGCAGTACTTC. The V gene is TRBV18, the J gene TRBJ2-7; D not resolved. The germline V gene encodes CDR1 KGHSH and CDR2 LQKENI. CDR3 length: 15 amino acids. The germline V and J ends were trimmed by 4 bases and 0 bases, with 13 bases remaining between them. Combining the CDR3 with reference TRBV18 and TRBJ2-7 gives the whole variable domain NAGVMQNPRHLVRRRGQEARLRCSPMKGHSHVYWYRQLPEEGLKFMVYLQKENIIDESGMPKERFSAEFPKEGPSILRIQQVVRGDSAAYFCASSRTESSSYEQYFGPGTRLTVT.

This clonotype was seen only a few times. The genes are TRBV12-3 or TRBV12-4 and TRBJ2-3, with 7 nucleotides matching TRBD2. The V and J ends lost 6 bases and 8 bases, in that order; junction bases with no gene match: 11. The CDR3 extends over 14 amino acids. In DNA, the CDR3 is TGTGCCAGCAGCACGACTAGCAAACTGGCTACGCAGTATTTT. Protein sequence: CASSTTSKLATQYF.

The CDR3 sequence is CASSWRRGLAGGNEQFF. The CDR3 DNA reads as TGTGCCAGCAGCTGGAGACGCGGACTAGCGGGAGGGAATGAGCAGTTCTTC. The rearrangement joins TRBV7-8 to TRBJ2-1, with 15 bases fitting TRBD2. The germline V gene has CDR1 SGHVS and CDR2 FQNEAQ. This CDR3 spans 17 amino acids. V was pared by 4 bases and J by 7 bases, with 8 bases of the junction left unmatched.

This clonotype was counted ten times or more. The V gene is TRBV10-3, the J gene TRBJ2-4; D is unclear. Trimming removed 4 bases at V and 10 bases at J, with 11 bases between. Germline CDR1 is ENHRY and CDR2 is SYGVKD. This CDR3 region has 12 residues. CDR3 DNA: TGTGCCATCAGTGGGGATGAGGAAATTCAGTACTTC. Amino acids: CAISGDEEIQYF.

The sample holds a few counts of this clonotype. The chain couples TRBV15 to TRBJ2-3; 9 bases agree with TRBD1. This CDR3 comprises 16 residues. From germline, CDR1 is LNHNV and CDR2 YYDKDF (reference sequence). The J segment lost 6 bases and the V segment lost 1 base, leaving 8 bases of the junction unmatched. Here the CDR3 reads CATSRVPQGASDTQYF. The DNA for the CDR3 is TGTGCCACCAGCAGAGTCCCACAGGGGGCTTCGGATACGCAGTATTTT.

A note on this clonotype: At one end the junction does not follow the germline gene, possibly because of a read error. The chain couples TRBV5-1 to TRBJ2-1; D not resolved. This CDR3 comprises 16 residues. CDR1 and CDR2 (germline): SGHRS, YFSETQ. CDR3 protein: CASGLSPSDSYNEQFF. The CDR3 DNA sequence: TGCGCCAGCGGCTTGAGTCCCAGCGACTCCTACAATGAGCAGTTCTTC.

The chain joins TRBV9 to TRBJ1-6; no clear D. The CDR3 is 15 residues long. The V and J ends lost 7 bases and 9 bases respectively, with 20 bases between them. Germline V gene sequence: CDR1 SGDLS, CDR2 YYNGEE. The CDR3 DNA follows: TGTGCCAGCCGAAGAGACGTCACCGGCGGTTCACCCCTCCACTTT. This translates into CASRRDVTGGSPLHF.

The V gene is TRBV11-2, the J gene TRBJ2-7; 11 positions agree with TRBD2. The CDR3 has 17 residues. Looked up from germline, CDR1 is SGHAT and CDR2 is FQNNGV. V dropped 0 bases and J dropped 6; count of bases not matched to a gene: 10. The CDR3 coding sequence is TGTGCCAGCAGCTTAGATTGGGAACTAGCGGGAGTCGGCGAGCAGTACTTC. Its protein product is CASSLDWELAGVGEQYF.

This clonotype was seen a few times. The chain combines TRBV6-5 with TRBJ2-5, with TRBD2 matching 8 bases. V lost 5 bases, J lost 5 bases, and 10 bases stayed unmatched. The germline V gene encodes CDR1 MNHEY and CDR2 SVGAGI. CDR3 length: 15 residues. The CDR3 bases are TGTGCCAGCAGTCACCCCAGCGGGAGAGGGGAGACCCAGTACTTC. Encoded protein: CASSHPSGRGETQYF.

The chain links TRBV7-9 to TRBJ2-1; TRBD2 matches 7 bases. J gave up 6 bases and V 6 bases, and 11 bases lay outside the gene matches. CDR1 and CDR2 (germline): SEHNR, FQNEAQ (reference sequence). The CDR3 is 15 amino acids. DNA for the CDR3: TGTGCCAGCAGTCGAAGCGGGACCACCCGCAATGAGCAGTTCTTC. It specifies CASSRSGTTRNEQFF.

This clonotype was detected only a few times. The V call is TRBV5-4, the J call TRBJ2-7; D is perhaps TRBD2 (5 bases). The CDR3 is made up of 11 amino acids. Germline lookup yields CDR1 SGHNT and CDR2 YYREEE (reference sequence). V lost 4 bases to trimming and J lost 5 bases, with 7 bases between them. CDR3 sequence (DNA): TGTGCCAGCAGCGACTACCACGAGCAGTACTTC. Protein: CASSDYHEQYF. Complete variable domain (other parts from reference TRBV5-4 and TRBJ2-7): ETGVTQSPTHLIKTRGQQVTLRCSSQSGHNTVSWYQQALGQGPQFIFQYYREEENGRGNFPPRFSGLQFPNYSSELNVNALELDDSALYLCASSDYHEQYFGPGTRLTVT.

The chain combines TRBV27 with TRBJ2-1, with D possibly being TRBD2 (6 bases). CDR1 is MNHEY and CDR2 is SMNVEV in the germline V gene (reference sequence). The V end was cut by 7 bases, the J end by 6 bases, with 22 bases between. The length of the CDR3 is 16 residues. In DNA form, the CDR3 reads TGTGCCAGCATTCCGGTTGCCGGAGGGCCGGCCAATGAGCAGTTCTTC. Its translation is CASIPVAGGPANEQFF.

The J gene is TRBJ2-7, the V gene TRBV6-2 or TRBV6-3; the match to TRBD2 covers 9 bases. The V gene's germline CDR1 is MNHEY and CDR2 SVGEGT. Trimming at V came to 4 bases and at J to 0 bases, leaving 7 bases not matched to a gene. This CDR3 is 16 amino acids long. CDR3 DNA sequence: TGTGCCAGCAGTTTTCGACTAGCGGCGAGCTCCTACGAGCAGTACTTC. Protein: CASSFRLAASSYEQYF.

The chain carries TRBV3-1 and TRBJ2-4; no firm D call. CDR1 is LGHDT, CDR2 YNNKEL, per germline (reference sequence). There are 15 residues in the CDR3. V gave up 3 bases and J gave up 0 bases, with 9 bases separating them. The CDR3 region has the DNA TGTGCCAGCAGCCATGGCGGAATAGCCAAAAACATTCAGTACTTC. Translation: CASSHGGIAKNIQYF. The entire variable domain, with the rest obtained from reference TRBV3-1 and TRBJ2-4, is as follows: DTAVSQTPKYLVTQMGNDKSIKCEQNLGHDTMYWYKQDSKKFLKIMFSYNNKELIINETVPNRFSPKSPDKAHLNLHINSLELGDSAVYFCASSHGGIAKNIQYFGAGTRLSVL.

This clonotype was detected only a few times. V is TRBV2 and J is TRBJ2-3; TRBD2 matches at 9 bases. CDR1 is SNHLY and CDR2 is FYNNEI in the germline V gene. With V trimmed by 7 bases and J by 9 bases, 11 bases remained unmatched. The CDR3 runs to 14 residues. The CDR3 DNA reads TGTGCCAGCATGAGCGGGAGGCCCCCCGAGACGCAGTATTTT. This gives the protein CASMSGRPPETQYF.

Of note for this clonotype: A read error is possible here, since a much larger clone lies one base away. The chain recombines TRBV15 with TRBJ2-7; TRBD2 might be the D (6 bases). The J call is doubtful: the DNA matches TRBJ2-5 better. This CDR3 contains 13 residues. Per the germline V gene, CDR1 is LNHNV and CDR2 is YYDKDF (reference sequence). CDR3 coding DNA: TGTGCCACCAACAGAGAAGAGGGAGGGACCCAGTACTTC. This sequence encodes CATNREEGGTQYF.

The chain uses TRBV19 and TRBJ2-7, with D possibly matching TRBD1 (5 bases). In germline, CDR1 is LNHDA, CDR2 SQIVND (reference sequence). The V gene lost 2 bases and the J gene lost 1 base, with 12 bases spanning the gap. The CDR3 has 15 amino acids. The CDR3 DNA follows: TGTGCCAGTAGTATATCCGAGACAGCTTCCTACGAGCAGTACTTC. Its translation: CASSISETASYEQYF. The variable domain in full, completed from reference TRBV19 and TRBJ2-7, reads DGGITQSPKYLFRKEGQNVTLSCEQNLNHDAMYWYRQDPGQGLRLIYYSQIVNDFQKGDIAEGYSVSREKKESFPLTVTSAQKNPTAFYLCASSISETASYEQYFGPGTRLTVT.

This clonotype was recorded at least ten times. V usage is TRBV20-1 and J usage is TRBJ1-4; 8 bases are a match to TRBD1. Germline V CDR1 and CDR2: DFQATT, SNEGSKA (reference sequence). With V trimmed by 4 bases and J by 8 bases, 9 bases remained unmatched. The CDR3 consists of 14 residues. CDR3 sequence reads: CSAKPTGGGEKLFF. The CDR3 DNA follows: TGCAGTGCTAAGCCTACAGGGGGGGGCGAAAAACTGTTTTTT.

The count of this clonotype is one. The CDR3: CASSSHRAVGGTDTQYF. The CDR3 DNA sequence: TGTGCCAGTAGTTCGCACAGGGCGGTCGGTGGCACAGATACGCAGTATTTT. V is TRBV19 and J is TRBJ2-3; TRBD1 is a possible D gene (6 bases). The CDR3 runs 17 residues. Trimming removed 5 bases at V and 1 base at J, with 19 bases between. Germline values: CDR1 LNHDA, CDR2 SQIVND (reference sequence).

The rearrangement uses TRBV29-1 and TRBJ1-1; D is uncertain. This CDR3 has 13 residues. Germline CDR1 and CDR2: SQVTM and ANQGSEA. Trimming took off 4 bases at V and 4 bases at J, with 13 bases between the two ends. The DNA of the CDR3 is TGCAGCGTTGGGGCGACGGCGGGCACTGAAGCTTTCTTT. It encodes CSVGATAGTEAFF.

This clonotype was seen only a few times. The chain uses TRBV27 and TRBJ2-3; 7 positions agree with TRBD1. CDR1 and CDR2 (germline): MNHEY, SMNVEV (reference sequence). The CDR3 contains 15 residues. V lost 5 bases and J lost 3; bases outside the gene matches: 8. The CDR3 sequence is CASSPTGRRTDTQYF. DNA of the CDR3: TGTGCCAGCAGTCCGACAGGGCGAAGAACAGATACGCAGTATTTT.

This clonotype turned up a few times. The chain recombines TRBV6-5 with TRBJ2-7, with D uncertain. Trimming removed 0 bases at V and 2 bases at J, with 5 bases between. Per the germline V gene, CDR1 is MNHEY and CDR2 is SVGAGI. This CDR3 spans 13 amino acids. DNA for the CDR3: TGTGCCAGCAGTTACTCCCAGGCCTACGAGCAGTACTTC. This sequence encodes CASSYSQAYEQYF.

This clonotype showed up just a few times. This chain joins TRBV7-7 and TRBJ2-7; no clear D gene. CDR1 SSHAT and CDR2 FNYEAQ come from the germline V gene (reference sequence). This CDR3 contains 13 residues. Trimming cost V 2 bases and J 3 bases, with 8 bases left between them. CDR3 loop: CASSLKLGYEQYF. The CDR3 DNA is TGTGCCAGCAGCTTAAAATTGGGCTACGAGCAGTACTTC.

The chain employs TRBV20-1 and TRBJ2-1; 13 bases align to TRBD2. The CDR3 has 14 amino acids. CDR1 is DFQATT and CDR2 is SNEGSKA in the germline V gene (reference sequence). The V segment lost 2 bases and the J segment 6 bases; nucleotides outside the gene matches: 1. The CDR3 loop is CSARRLAGGNEQFF. As DNA, the CDR3 is TGCAGTGCTAGACGACTAGCGGGAGGCAATGAGCAGTTCTTC.